Listed below are T cell receptor beta chains from one sample, sequenced in a study. The protocol was immunoSEQ multiplex PCR, while the TCRdb copy is restricted to in-frame clones and leaves out a portion. The sample includes approximately 53,000 clones, more than 80% seen only once; the top ten take 9.5% to 12%. Sequencing input: PBMCs. Receptors were obtained from a man aged 40-49 years with rheumatoid arthritis. CDR3s include the opening cysteine and the closing phenylalanine or tryptophan. The D gene is left open where the match is weak. Not every row has a clone size; where given, it reads once, few, many or a size class.

size	D	V	J	DNA	CDR3
once	TRBD1	TRBV7-9	TRBJ2-5	TGTGCCAGCTGCCGGGACAGTGGCGGAAGGGAGACCCAGTACTTC	CASCRDSGGRETQYF
NA	NA	TRBV9	TRBJ1-2	TGTGCCAGCAGCCCCCAGGTACAGGTCCCCTATGGCTACACCTTC	CASSPQVQVPYGYTF
NA	NA	TRBV7-2	TRBJ1-6	TGTGCCAGCAGCCTGTCCGGGACCCGCATCTCGGACCTCCACTTT	CASSLSGTRISDLHF
NA	NA	TRBV14	TRBJ1-1	TGTGCCAGCAGCCAAGATAGGAACACTGAAGCTTTCTTT	CASSQDRNTEAFF
NA	NA	TRBV4-3	TRBJ2-2	TGCGCCAGCAGCCAAGATTCGCGGACAAGATCCACCGGGGAGCTGTTTTTT	CASSQDSRTRSTGELFF
NA	NA	TRBV15	TRBJ1-3	TGTGCCACCAGCATACTACCACAGGGCTTGGGAGGAAACACCATATATTTT	CATSILPQGLGGNTIYF
once	TRBD1	TRBV24-1	TRBJ2-7	TGTGCCACCAGTGAGGGGACAGGGGGGAATTACGAGCAGTACTTC	CATSEGTGGNYEQYF
NA	NA	TRBV6-5	TRBJ1-4	TGTGCCAGCAGTTACGGTAATGAAAAACTGTTTTTT	CASSYGNEKLFF
once	NA	TRBV19	TRBJ2-2	TGTGCCAGTAGTATAGGACGGGGGTGGGACACCGGGGAGCTGTTTTTT	CASSIGRGWDTGELFF
once	TRBD1	TRBV5-1	TRBJ1-1	TGCGCCAGCAGCTCACTGACAGGGGGTGAAGCTTTCTTT	CASSSLTGGEAFF
once	TRBD2	TRBV28	TRBJ2-5	TGTGCCAGCAGTTTTCACCAGGGAGGGAAGGAGACCCAGTACTTC	CASSFHQGGKETQYF
NA	TRBD2	TRBV7-9	TRBJ2-7	TGTGCCAGCGAGGGGACTAGATCCTACGAGCAGTACTTC	CASEGTRSYEQYF